Each of the 31 T cell receptor beta chains below was sequenced from the same sample in a study of OX40 agonist ivuxolimab in advanced cancers. The method was immunoSEQ multiplex PCR; TCRdb's version includes in-frame clones alone and lacks a portion of them. Here the sample spans fewer than 200,000 clones, 94% being singletons. Material: CD4+ or CD8+ T cells sorted from blood, obtained in a trial of the OX40 agonist ivuxolimab. These TCRs come from an adult with an advanced solid tumor such as melanoma, head and neck, liver or kidney cancer.

The rearrangement links TRBV9 to TRBJ2-1; possibly TRBD1 or TRBD2 for D (5 bases each). The CDR3 contains 16 residues. V lost 0 bases to trimming and J lost 7 bases, with 17 bases between them. Germline V gene data show CDR1 as SGDLS and CDR2 as YYNGEE. The CDR3 protein is CASSVGAGTAPNEQFF. The CDR3 DNA reads as TGTGCCAGCAGCGTAGGGGCCGGGACGGCCCCTAATGAGCAGTTCTTC.

Here the CDR3 reads CASSFGATNYGYTF. CDR3 bases: TGTGCCAGCAGTTTTGGGGCCACAAACTATGGCTACACCTTC. The chain combines TRBV28 with TRBJ1-2; a weak D match, TRBD1 (5 bases). Trimming took off 3 bases at V and 2 bases at J, with 10 bases between the two ends. Germline V lookup: CDR1 MDHEN, CDR2 SYDVKM. The CDR3 consists of 14 residues.

In DNA form, the CDR3 reads TGTGCCAGCAGTTTAAGCGGAGATACGCAGTATTTT. This translates into CASSLSGDTQYF. The rearrangement uses TRBV28 and TRBJ2-3; D might be TRBD2 (5 bases). Trimming pared 2 bases from V and 5 bases from J, leaving 5 bases between. Per germline, CDR1 MDHEN and CDR2 SYDVKM. The CDR3 covers 12 residues.

The V gene is TRBV10-2, the J gene TRBJ2-2; 7 bases are a match to TRBD2. Germline CDR1 WSHSY, CDR2 SAAADI. J gave up 6 bases and V 6 bases, and 13 bases lay outside the gene matches. The CDR3 extends over 16 amino acids. The CDR3 DNA is TGCGCCAGCAGCGAACGACTAGCCCCAGATCCCGGGGAGCTGTTTTTT. It codes for CASSERLAPDPGELFF.

This sequence joins TRBV11-2 and TRBJ2-2, with unresolved D. The CDR3 totals 19 residues. Germline V gene sequence: CDR1 SGHAT, CDR2 FQNNGV. Trimming left V 0 bases short and J 2 bases short, with 19 bases between. The CDR3 loop reads CASSLDRWVRSENTGELFF. CDR3 in DNA: TGTGCCAGCAGCTTAGATCGATGGGTCAGGTCGGAAAACACCGGGGAGCTGTTTTTT.

This rearrangement joins TRBV6-5 to TRBJ2-7; 11 bases line up with TRBD2. Germline V lookup: CDR1 MNHEY, CDR2 SVGAGI. Trimming cost V 4 bases and J 3 bases; bases outside gene matches: 8. The CDR3 is 16 amino acids. CDR3 nucleotide sequence: TGTGCCAGCAGTTTATCCGGGACTAGCGGAATCTACGAGCAGTACTTC. It specifies CASSLSGTSGIYEQYF.

The chain recombines TRBV28 with TRBJ2-3; TRBD1 matches 8 bases. Germline V CDR1 and CDR2: MDHEN, SYDVKM. This CDR3 is built from 14 residues. V lost 3 bases to trimming and J lost 8 bases; unmatched junction nucleotides: 7. CDR3 bases: TGTGCCAGCAGTTTCGGGACAGGAACGGTTACGCAGTATTTT. Amino acids: CASSFGTGTVTQYF.

The rearrangement joins TRBV9 to TRBJ1-1; 11 bases fit TRBD1. From germline, CDR1 is SGDLS and CDR2 YYNGEE. The CDR3 runs to 15 residues. V was pared by 4 bases and J by 6 bases, with 8 bases of the junction left unmatched. The DNA for the CDR3 is TGTGCCAGCAGCCCCCACCGGGGACAGGGGGCTGAAGCTTTCTTT. Translation: CASSPHRGQGAEAFF.

This chain uses TRBV19 with TRBJ2-1, with a tentative D call TRBD2 (6 bases). This CDR3 has 14 amino acids. Trimming shortened V by 7 bases and J by 0 bases, and 10 bases separated the two germline ends. In germline, CDR1 is LNHDA, CDR2 SQIVND (reference sequence). CDR3 nucleotide sequence: TGTGCCAGTAAGGAGCGGGCCTCCTACAATGAGCAGTTCTTC. Its translation is CASKERASYNEQFF.

The chain employs TRBV30 and TRBJ1-2; 9 bases align to TRBD1. The germline V gene has CDR1 GTSNPN and CDR2 SVGIG (reference sequence). This CDR3 contains 12 residues. V dropped 4 bases and J dropped 8; count of bases not matched to a gene: 5. CDR3 loop: CAWTTGGWGYTF. CDR3 nucleotide sequence: TGTGCCTGGACCACAGGGGGCTGGGGCTACACCTTC.

V gene TRBV15 combines with J gene TRBJ1-2; tentative D call: TRBD1 (5 bases). CDR1 and CDR2 from the germline V gene are LNHNV and YYDKDF (reference sequence). V lost 0 bases and J lost 2, with 13 bases in between. This CDR3 has 16 amino acids. This CDR3 is CATSRDLKAGNYGYTF. The DNA for the CDR3 is TGTGCCACCAGCAGAGATCTAAAGGCAGGGAACTATGGCTACACCTTC. The full variable domain, rest sourced from reference TRBV15 and TRBJ1-2, is DAMVIQNPRYQVTQFGKPVTLSCSQTLNHNVMYWYQQKSSQAPKLLFHYYDKDFNNEADTPDNFQSRRPNTSFCFLDIRSPGLGDTAMYLCATSRDLKAGNYGYTFGSGTRLTVV.

V is TRBV6-5 and J is TRBJ1-2, with D hard to call. This CDR3 region has 12 residues. Germline-derived CDR1 and CDR2 are MNHEY and SVGAGI. The ends were cut back, 2 bases at V and 3 bases at J, with 4 bases in the middle. The CDR3 is CASSYRDYGYTF. The CDR3 coding sequence is TGTGCCAGCAGTTACAGGGACTATGGCTACACCTTC.

This clone was seen a handful of times. The chain carries TRBV7-2 and TRBJ2-7, with 7 positions matching TRBD1. The CDR3 spans 15 residues. J gave up 4 bases and V 2 bases, and 8 bases lay outside the gene matches. Germline lookup yields CDR1 SGHTA and CDR2 FQGNSA. CDR3 region: CASSLQTGFEYEQYF. DNA of the CDR3: TGTGCCAGCAGCTTACAGACAGGGTTCGAGTACGAGCAGTACTTC.

The chain is built from TRBV6-5 and TRBJ1-2, with no clear D. This CDR3 has 12 residues. The V gene lost 7 bases and the J gene lost 5 bases, with 11 bases spanning the gap. Germline CDR1 and CDR2: MNHEY and SVGAGI. CDR3 loop: CASTSARYGYTF. The CDR3 bases are TGTGCCAGCACCTCAGCCCGGTATGGCTACACCTTC.

The rearrangement uses TRBV9 and TRBJ2-3, with 10 bases fitting TRBD2. The CDR3 totals 17 residues. Germline V gives CDR1 SGDLS, CDR2 YYNGEE. J was trimmed by 6 bases and V by 0 bases; bases with no gene match: 10. CDR3 residues: CASSVEPGLAGEDTQYF. The CDR3 DNA reads as TGTGCCAGCAGCGTAGAACCCGGGCTAGCGGGAGAGGATACGCAGTATTTT. Full variable domain (outside the CDR3, taken from reference TRBV9 and TRBJ2-3): DSGVTQTPKHLITATGQRVTLRCSPRSGDLSVYWYQQSLDQGLQFLIQYYNGEERAKGNILERFSAQQFPDLHSELNLSSLELGDSALYFCASSVEPGLAGEDTQYFGPGTRLTVL.

This chain uses TRBV10-3 with TRBJ1-5; the D gene is possibly TRBD1 (6 bases). V was clipped by 2 bases and J by 6 bases, with 17 bases between them. This CDR3 spans 16 amino acids. The germline V gene has CDR1 ENHRY and CDR2 SYGVKD. CDR3 DNA: TGTGCCATCAGTGAGGCGGGGGGGCCCCCCCGTCAGCCCCAGCATTTT. Its protein is CAISEAGGPPRQPQHF.

V gene TRBV7-2 combines with J gene TRBJ2-1; D is uncertain. The CDR3 spans 12 residues. Trimming cost V 5 bases and J 8 bases, with 10 bases left between them. Germline V gene sequence: CDR1 SGHTA, CDR2 FQGNSA. The CDR3 coding sequence is TGTGCCAGCAGCCTCGGCCGTGATGAGCAGTTCTTC. It specifies CASSLGRDEQFF.

V gene TRBV19 combines with J gene TRBJ1-5; TRBD1 matches at 7 bases. The CDR3 consists of 18 residues. Germline V gene lookup returns CDR1 LNHDA and CDR2 SQIVND (reference sequence). J lost 7 bases, V lost 8 bases, and 23 bases had no gene match. The DNA for the CDR3 is TGTGCCAGTCTAAGAAGAGTCGGTGGGACAGCGATTTCCCAGCCCCAGCATTTT. It specifies CASLRRVGGTAISQPQHF.

J is TRBJ1-5 and V is TRBV15, with unresolved D. Germline CDR1 and CDR2: LNHNV and YYDKDF (reference sequence). Trimming took 5 bases from V and 0 from J, leaving 8 bases between them. The CDR3 covers 14 residues. CDR3 DNA sequence: TGTGCCACCAGCCTTAGACTTAGCAATCAGCCCCAGCATTTT. It encodes CATSLRLSNQPQHF.

This chain uses TRBV5-4 with TRBJ1-2; D is unresolved. Trimming pared 1 base from V and 4 bases from J, leaving 11 bases between. CDR3 length: 14 residues. Germline V gives CDR1 SGHNT, CDR2 YYREEE (reference sequence). CDR3 region: CASSLTGRGYGYTF. As DNA, the CDR3 is TGTGCCAGCAGCTTGACCGGTCGGGGCTATGGCTACACCTTC.

The J gene is TRBJ1-6, the V gene TRBV5-1; D call uncertain. Germline-derived CDR1 and CDR2 are SGHRS and YFSETQ. This CDR3 has 14 amino acids. The germline V and J ends were trimmed by 5 bases and 8 bases, with 14 bases remaining between them. In DNA form, the CDR3 reads TGCGCCAGCAGAGAGGGCGGGTGGGATTCACCCCTCCACTTT. Its translation is CASREGGWDSPLHF.

The chain carries TRBV19 and TRBJ1-1; D remains unclear. The germline V and J ends were trimmed by 2 bases and 9 bases, with 13 bases remaining between them. The germline CDR1 and CDR2 sequences are LNHDA and SQIVND (reference sequence). This CDR3 comprises 13 residues. The DNA for the CDR3 is TGTGCCAGTAGTATAAGGCGACGGAGCCAAGCTTTCTTT. It is translated as CASSIRRRSQAFF.

The genes are TRBV15 and TRBJ2-6; no clear D gene. From germline, CDR1 is LNHNV and CDR2 YYDKDF (reference sequence). This CDR3 is built from 16 residues. V lost 0 bases and J lost 0, with 6 bases in between. The CDR3 loop is CATSRDRSSGANVLTF. The CDR3 bases are TGTGCCACCAGCAGAGATAGGTCCTCTGGGGCCAACGTCCTGACTTTC.

J is TRBJ1-3 and V is TRBV15; TRBD1 aligns across 9 bases. Germline V lookup: CDR1 LNHNV, CDR2 YYDKDF (reference sequence). This CDR3 spans 18 amino acids. V was pared by 1 base and J by 1 base, with 8 bases of the junction left unmatched. The chain's CDR3 is CATSRAGQGAASGNTIYF. CDR3 nucleotide sequence: TGTGCCACCAGCAGAGCGGGACAGGGAGCGGCGTCTGGAAACACCATATATTTT. The entire variable domain, with the rest obtained from reference TRBV15 and TRBJ1-3, is as follows: DAMVIQNPRYQVTQFGKPVTLSCSQTLNHNVMYWYQQKSSQAPKLLFHYYDKDFNNEADTPDNFQSRRPNTSFCFLDIRSPGLGDTAMYLCATSRAGQGAASGNTIYFGEGSWLTVV.

The chain uses TRBV2 and TRBJ2-3; no clear D gene. Germline lookup yields CDR1 SNHLY and CDR2 FYNNEI. The CDR3 is made up of 13 amino acids. Trimming left V 0 bases short and J 0 bases short, with 1 base between. CDR3 loop: CASSEASTDTQYF. The CDR3 region has the DNA TGTGCCAGCAGTGAAGCTAGCACAGATACGCAGTATTTT. Based on the CDR3 plus reference TRBV2 and TRBJ2-3, the full variable domain is EPEVTQTPSHQVTQMGQEVILRCVPISNHLYFYWYRQILGQKVEFLVSFYNNEISEKSEIFDDQFSVERPDGSNFTLKIRSTKLEDSAMYFCASSEASTDTQYFGPGTRLTVL.

The rearrangement links TRBV18 to TRBJ2-5; D not certain. The CDR3 sequence is 13 residues long. CDR1 and CDR2 from the germline V gene are KGHSH and LQKENI. Trimming took 1 base from V and 5 from J, leaving 8 bases between them. The CDR3 nucleotides read TGTGCCAGCTCACCACAAGAAGGGGAGACCCAGTACTTC. It is translated as CASSPQEGETQYF.

This chain joins TRBV7-2 and TRBJ1-1, with a weak D call TRBD1 (6 bases). CDR1 SGHTA and CDR2 FQGNSA come from the germline V gene. Trimming stripped 5 bases from V and 0 bases from J, with 10 bases between. The CDR3 is 14 amino acids. CDR3 coding DNA: TGTGCCAGCAGCCGCACAGGGATGAACACTGAAGCTTTCTTT. It yields the protein CASSRTGMNTEAFF.

V is TRBV18 and J is TRBJ2-5; D is ambiguous. Germline assignment: CDR1 KGHSH and CDR2 LQKENI. Trimming removed 5 bases at V and 5 bases at J, with 12 bases between. This CDR3 has 13 residues. Here the CDR3 reads CASSSAQRETQYF. CDR3 nucleotide sequence: TGTGCCAGCTCATCGGCCCAGCGCGAGACCCAGTACTTC.

This clone has just one count. This chain joins TRBV5-6 and TRBJ1-2; 9 nucleotides line up with TRBD1. Trimming took 0 bases from V and 5 from J; bases not matched to a gene: 8. The CDR3 has 16 amino acids. Germline V lookup: CDR1 SGHDT, CDR2 YYEEEE. CDR3: CASSLVKGTGLYGYTF. The CDR3 DNA reads as TGTGCCAGCAGCTTGGTTAAAGGGACAGGGTTGTATGGCTACACCTTC.

This chain uses TRBV19 with TRBJ1-1; D gene ambiguous. V was shortened by 1 base and J by 0 bases, with 3 bases between the two germline ends. The CDR3 runs 13 residues. Germline V gene data show CDR1 as LNHDA and CDR2 as SQIVND (reference sequence). CDR3 residues: CASSIALNTEAFF. CDR3 coding DNA: TGTGCCAGTAGTATAGCGTTGAACACTGAAGCTTTCTTT.

CDR3 in amino acids: CASSQQGAEETQYF. DNA of the CDR3: TGTGCCAGCAGCCAACAGGGGGCTGAGGAGACCCAGTACTTC. The chain has TRBV4-2 and TRBJ2-5; 8 nucleotides line up with TRBD1. Germline CDR1 reads LGHNA; CDR2 reads YNFKEQ. The CDR3 runs 14 residues. With 2 bases clipped from V and 5 bases from J, the junction kept 4 bases outside the gene matches.